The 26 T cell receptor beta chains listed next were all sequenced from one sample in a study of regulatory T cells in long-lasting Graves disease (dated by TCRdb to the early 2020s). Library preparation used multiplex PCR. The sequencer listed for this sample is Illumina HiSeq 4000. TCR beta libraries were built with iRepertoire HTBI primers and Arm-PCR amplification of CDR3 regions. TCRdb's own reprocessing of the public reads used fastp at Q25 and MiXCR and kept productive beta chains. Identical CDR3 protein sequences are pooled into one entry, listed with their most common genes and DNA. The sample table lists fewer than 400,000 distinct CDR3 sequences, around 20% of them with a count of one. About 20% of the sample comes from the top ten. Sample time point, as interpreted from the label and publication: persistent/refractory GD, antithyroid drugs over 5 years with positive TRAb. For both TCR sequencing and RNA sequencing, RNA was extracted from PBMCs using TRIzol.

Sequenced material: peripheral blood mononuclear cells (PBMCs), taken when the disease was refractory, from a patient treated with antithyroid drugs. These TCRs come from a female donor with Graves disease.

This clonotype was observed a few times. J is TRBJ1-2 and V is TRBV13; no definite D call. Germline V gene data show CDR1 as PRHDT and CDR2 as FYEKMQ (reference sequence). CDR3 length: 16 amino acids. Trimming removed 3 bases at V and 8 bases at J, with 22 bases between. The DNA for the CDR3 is TGTGCCAGCAGCTTGGGGTCGTGGGGTGCGTCGAAGGGCTACACCTTC. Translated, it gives CASSLGSWGASKGYTF.

The CDR3 DNA reads as TGTGCCAGCAGCGTTAACCCGGGACAGGCGGGTCATGGCTACACCTTC. Amino acid sequence: CASSVNPGQAGHGYTF. The chain couples TRBV27 to TRBJ1-2; 8 bases agree with TRBD1. This CDR3 region has 16 residues. Germline values: CDR1 MNHEY, CDR2 SMNVEV (reference sequence). Unmatched junction bases numbered 15, after V lost 6 bases and J lost 6 bases.

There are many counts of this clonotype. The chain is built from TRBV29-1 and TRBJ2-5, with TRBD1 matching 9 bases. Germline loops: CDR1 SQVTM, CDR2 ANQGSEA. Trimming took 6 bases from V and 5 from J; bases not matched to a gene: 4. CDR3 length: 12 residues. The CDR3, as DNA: TGCAGCGTGGGACAGGGCGGCGAGACCCAGTACTTC. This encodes CSVGQGGETQYF.

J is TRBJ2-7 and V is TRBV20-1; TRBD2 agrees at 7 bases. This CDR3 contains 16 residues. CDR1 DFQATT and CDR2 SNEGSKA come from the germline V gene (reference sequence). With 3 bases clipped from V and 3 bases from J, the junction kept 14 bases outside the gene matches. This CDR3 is CSASKVGGRAGYEQYF. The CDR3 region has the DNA TGCAGTGCTAGTAAAGTGGGGGGGAGGGCAGGCTACGAGCAGTACTTC.

CDR3 loop: CATSRGDRGQGNTIYF. DNA for the CDR3: TGTGCCACCAGCAGAGGAGACAGGGGGCAAGGAAACACCATATATTTT. The rearrangement links TRBV15 to TRBJ1-3; 10 nucleotides agree with TRBD1. Germline assignment: CDR1 LNHNV and CDR2 YYDKDF (reference sequence). The ends lost 1 base at V and 4 bases at J; junction bases unmatched: 4. The CDR3 sequence is 16 residues long.

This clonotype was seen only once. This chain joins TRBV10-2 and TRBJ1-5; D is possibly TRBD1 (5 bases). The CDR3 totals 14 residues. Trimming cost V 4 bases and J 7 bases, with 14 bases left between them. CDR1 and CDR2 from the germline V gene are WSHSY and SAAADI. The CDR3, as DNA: TGCGCCAGCAGTGTTTTAGGGGAGGACCAGCCCCAGCATTTT. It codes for CASSVLGEDQPQHF.

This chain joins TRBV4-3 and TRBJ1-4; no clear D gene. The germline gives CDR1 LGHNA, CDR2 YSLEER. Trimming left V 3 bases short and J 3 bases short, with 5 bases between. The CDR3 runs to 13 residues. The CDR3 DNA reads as TGCGCCAGCAGCCAGGACCCTAATGAAAAACTGTTTTTT. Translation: CASSQDPNEKLFF.

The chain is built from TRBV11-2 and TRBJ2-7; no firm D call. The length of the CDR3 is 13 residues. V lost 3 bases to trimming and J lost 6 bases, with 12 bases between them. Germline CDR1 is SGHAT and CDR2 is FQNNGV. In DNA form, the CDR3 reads TGTGCCAGCAGCTTTAAGGGAAATAGCGAGCAGTACTTC. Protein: CASSFKGNSEQYF.

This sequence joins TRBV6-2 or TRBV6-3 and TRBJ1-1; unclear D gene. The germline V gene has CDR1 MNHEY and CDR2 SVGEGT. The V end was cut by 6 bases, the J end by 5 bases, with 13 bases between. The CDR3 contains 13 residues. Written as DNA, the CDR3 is TGTGCCAGCAGGGCGACGATGACAACTGAAGCTTTCTTT. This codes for CASRATMTTEAFF.

The CDR3 region is CASSEDGGAMNTEAFF. The CDR3 coding sequence is TGTGCCAGCAGTGAAGACGGGGGAGCAATGAACACTGAAGCTTTCTTT. The V gene is TRBV2, the J gene TRBJ1-1; possible D gene TRBD1, 5 bases. CDR1 is SNHLY and CDR2 is FYNNEI in the germline V gene. Trimming took 1 base from V and 0 from J, leaving 12 bases between them. The CDR3 extends over 16 amino acids. The whole variable domain, filled in from reference TRBV2 and TRBJ1-1, reads EPEVTQTPSHQVTQMGQEVILRCVPISNHLYFYWYRQILGQKVEFLVSFYNNEISEKSEIFDDQFSVERPDGSNFTLKIRSTKLEDSAMYFCASSEDGGAMNTEAFFGQGTRLTVV.

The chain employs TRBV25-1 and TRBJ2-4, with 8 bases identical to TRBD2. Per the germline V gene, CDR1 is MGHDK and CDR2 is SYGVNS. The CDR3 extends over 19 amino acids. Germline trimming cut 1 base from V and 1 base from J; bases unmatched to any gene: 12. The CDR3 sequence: CASSESAGSGSGAKNIQYF. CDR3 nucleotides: TGTGCCAGCAGTGAATCGGCAGGGAGCGGGAGTGGGGCCAAAAACATTCAGTACTTC.

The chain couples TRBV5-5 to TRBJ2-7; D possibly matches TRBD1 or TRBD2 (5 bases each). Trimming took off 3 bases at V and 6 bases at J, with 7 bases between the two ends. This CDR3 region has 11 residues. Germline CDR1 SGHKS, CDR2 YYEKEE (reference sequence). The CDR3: CASSWGFEQYF. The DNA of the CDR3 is TGTGCCAGCAGCTGGGGGTTCGAGCAGTACTTC.

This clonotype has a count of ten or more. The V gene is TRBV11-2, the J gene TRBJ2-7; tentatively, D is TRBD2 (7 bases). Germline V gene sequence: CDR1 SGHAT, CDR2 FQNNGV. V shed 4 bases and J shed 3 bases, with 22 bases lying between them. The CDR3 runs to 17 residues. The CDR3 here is CASSSFPEGGVIYEQYF. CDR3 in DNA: TGTGCCAGCAGCTCCTTTCCCGAAGGGGGGGTAATCTACGAGCAGTACTTC. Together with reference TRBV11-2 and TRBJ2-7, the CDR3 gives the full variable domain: EAGVAQSPRYKIIEKRQSVAFWCNPISGHATLYWYQQILGQGPKLLIQFQNNGVVDDSQLPKDRFSAERLKGVDSTLKIQPAKLEDSAVYLCASSSFPEGGVIYEQYFGPGTRLTVT.

The CDR3 reads CASKRPGQETQYF. CDR3 in DNA: TGTGCCAGCAAGCGGCCAGGCCAAGAGACCCAGTACTTC. The V gene is TRBV7-2, the J gene TRBJ2-5; the D gene is possibly TRBD2 (5 bases). The germline V gene encodes CDR1 SGHTA and CDR2 FQGNSA. The CDR3 contains 13 residues. V shed 7 bases and J shed 1 base, with 10 bases lying between them.

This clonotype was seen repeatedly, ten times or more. CDR3 sequence reads: CASRAGTEVHGYTF. DNA of the CDR3: TGTGCCAGCAGAGCCGGGACAGAGGTTCATGGCTACACCTTC. The chain employs TRBV2 and TRBJ1-2; 7 bases line up with TRBD1. Germline lookup yields CDR1 SNHLY and CDR2 FYNNEI. J was trimmed by 6 bases and V by 6 bases; bases with no gene match: 10. The length of the CDR3 is 14 residues. The full variable domain, completed using reference TRBV2 and TRBJ1-2, is EPEVTQTPSHQVTQMGQEVILRCVPISNHLYFYWYRQILGQKVEFLVSFYNNEISEKSEIFDDQFSVERPDGSNFTLKIRSTKLEDSAMYFCASRAGTEVHGYTFGSGTRLTVV.

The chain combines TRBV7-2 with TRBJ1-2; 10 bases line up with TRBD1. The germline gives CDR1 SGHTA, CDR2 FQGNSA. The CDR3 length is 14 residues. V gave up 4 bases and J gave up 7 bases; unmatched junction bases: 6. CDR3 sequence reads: CASSWGQGRIGYTF. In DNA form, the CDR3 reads TGTGCCAGCAGCTGGGGACAGGGGAGGATTGGCTACACCTTC. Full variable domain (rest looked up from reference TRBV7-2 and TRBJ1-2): GAGVSQSPSNKVTEKGKDVELRCDPISGHTALYWYRQSLGQGLEFLIYFQGNSAPDKSGLPSDRFSAERTGGSVSTLTIQRTQQEDSAVYLCASSWGQGRIGYTFGSGTRLTVV.

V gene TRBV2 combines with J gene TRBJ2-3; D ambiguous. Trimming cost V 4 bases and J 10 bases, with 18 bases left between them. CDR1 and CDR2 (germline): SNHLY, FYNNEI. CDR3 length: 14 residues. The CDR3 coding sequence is TGTGCCAGCAGTGGTTTCACTAAAGTCAGGTCGCAGTATTTT. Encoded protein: CASSGFTKVRSQYF. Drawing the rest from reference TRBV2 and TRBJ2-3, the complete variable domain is EPEVTQTPSHQVTQMGQEVILRCVPISNHLYFYWYRQILGQKVEFLVSFYNNEISEKSEIFDDQFSVERPDGSNFTLKIRSTKLEDSAMYFCASSGFTKVRSQYFGPGTRLTVL.

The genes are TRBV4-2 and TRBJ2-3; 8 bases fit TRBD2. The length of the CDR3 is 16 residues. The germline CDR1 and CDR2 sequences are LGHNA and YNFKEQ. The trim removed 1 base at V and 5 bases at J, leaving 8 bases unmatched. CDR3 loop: CASSQAPGGVIDTQYF. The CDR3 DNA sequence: TGTGCCAGCAGCCAAGCCCCGGGGGGGGTAATAGATACGCAGTATTTT.

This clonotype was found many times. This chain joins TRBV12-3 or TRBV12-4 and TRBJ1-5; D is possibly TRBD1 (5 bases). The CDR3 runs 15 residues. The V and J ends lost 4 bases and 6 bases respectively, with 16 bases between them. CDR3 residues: CASSSVLEGPQPQHF. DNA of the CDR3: TGTGCCAGCAGTTCGGTTCTGGAGGGGCCTCAGCCCCAGCATTTT.

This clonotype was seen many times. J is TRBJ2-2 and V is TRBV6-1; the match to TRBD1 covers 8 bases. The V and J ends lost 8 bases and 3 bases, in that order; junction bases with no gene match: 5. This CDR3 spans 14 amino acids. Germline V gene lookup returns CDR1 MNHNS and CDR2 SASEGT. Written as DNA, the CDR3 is TGTGCCAGCTCCGGGACAGGAGACACCGGGGAGCTGTTTTTT. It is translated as CASSGTGDTGELFF.

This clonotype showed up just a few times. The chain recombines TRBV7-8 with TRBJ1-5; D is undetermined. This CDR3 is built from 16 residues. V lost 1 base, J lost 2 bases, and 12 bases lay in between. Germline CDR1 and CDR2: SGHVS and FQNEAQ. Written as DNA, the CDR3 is TGTGCCAGCAGCTTAGGGGAGGGAGGTCGCAATCAGCCCCAGCATTTT. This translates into CASSLGEGGRNQPQHF.

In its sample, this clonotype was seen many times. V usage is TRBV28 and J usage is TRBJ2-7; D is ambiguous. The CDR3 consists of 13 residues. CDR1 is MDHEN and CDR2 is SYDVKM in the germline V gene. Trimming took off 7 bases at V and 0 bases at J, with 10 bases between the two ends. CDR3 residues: CASNPGSSYEQYF. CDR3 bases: TGTGCCAGCAACCCGGGCAGCTCCTACGAGCAGTACTTC. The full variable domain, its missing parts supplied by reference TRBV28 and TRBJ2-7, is DVKVTQSSRYLVKRTGEKVFLECVQDMDHENMFWYRQDPGLGLRLIYFSYDVKMKEKGDIPEGYSVSREKKERFSLILESASTNQTSMYLCASNPGSSYEQYFGPGTRLTVT.

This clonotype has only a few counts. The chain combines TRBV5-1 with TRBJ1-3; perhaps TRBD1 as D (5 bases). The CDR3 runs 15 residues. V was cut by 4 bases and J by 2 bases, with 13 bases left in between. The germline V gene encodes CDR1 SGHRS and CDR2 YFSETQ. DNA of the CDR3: TGCGCCAGCAGCCCCGAGGGGAACCCTGGAAACACCATATATTTT. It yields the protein CASSPEGNPGNTIYF. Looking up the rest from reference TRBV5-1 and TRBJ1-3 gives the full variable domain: KAGVTQTPRYLIKTRGQQVTLSCSPISGHRSVSWYQQTPGQGLQFLFEYFSETQRNKGNFPGRFSGRQFSNSRSEMNVSTLELGDSALYLCASSPEGNPGNTIYFGEGSWLTVV.

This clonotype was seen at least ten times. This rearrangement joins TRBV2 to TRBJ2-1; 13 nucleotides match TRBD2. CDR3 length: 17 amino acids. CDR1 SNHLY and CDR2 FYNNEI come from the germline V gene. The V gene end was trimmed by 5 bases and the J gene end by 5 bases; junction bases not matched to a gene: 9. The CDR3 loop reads CASSIPHGLAGDNEQFF. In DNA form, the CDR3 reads TGTGCCAGCAGTATCCCCCACGGACTAGCGGGAGACAATGAGCAGTTCTTC.

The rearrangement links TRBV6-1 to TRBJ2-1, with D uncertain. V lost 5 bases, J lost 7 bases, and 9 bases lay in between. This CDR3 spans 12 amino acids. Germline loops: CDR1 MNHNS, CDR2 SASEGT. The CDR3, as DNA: TGTGCCAGCAGTCCCGAAGGTAATGAGCAGTTCTTC. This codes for CASSPEGNEQFF.

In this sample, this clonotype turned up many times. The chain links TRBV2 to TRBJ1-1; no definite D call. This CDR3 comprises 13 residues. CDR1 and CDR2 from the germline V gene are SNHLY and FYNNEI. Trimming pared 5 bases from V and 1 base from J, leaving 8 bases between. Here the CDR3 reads CASSPQRNTEAFF. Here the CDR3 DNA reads TGTGCCAGCAGTCCCCAGAGGAACACTGAAGCTTTCTTT.